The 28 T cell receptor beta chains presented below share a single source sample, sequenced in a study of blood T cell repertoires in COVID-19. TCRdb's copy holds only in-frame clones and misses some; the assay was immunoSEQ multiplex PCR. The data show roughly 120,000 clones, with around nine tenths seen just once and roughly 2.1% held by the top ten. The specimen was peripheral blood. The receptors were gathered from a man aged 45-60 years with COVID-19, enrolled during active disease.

The CDR3 DNA reads TGTGCCAGCAGCAAAACAGGGAATAATGAAAAACTGTTTTTT. Encoded protein: CASSKTGNNEKLFF. This chain uses TRBV7-2 with TRBJ1-4; D possibly corresponds to TRBD1 (6 bases). V lost 5 bases, J lost 4 bases, and 11 bases lay in between. Germline V gene lookup returns CDR1 SGHTA and CDR2 FQGNSA. The CDR3 loop spans 14 amino acids.

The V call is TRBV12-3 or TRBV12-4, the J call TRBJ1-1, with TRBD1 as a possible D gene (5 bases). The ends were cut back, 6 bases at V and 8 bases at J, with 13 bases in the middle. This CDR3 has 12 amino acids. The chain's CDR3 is CASSSGQVEAFF. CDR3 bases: TGTGCCAGCAGCTCCGGACAAGTAGAAGCTTTCTTT.

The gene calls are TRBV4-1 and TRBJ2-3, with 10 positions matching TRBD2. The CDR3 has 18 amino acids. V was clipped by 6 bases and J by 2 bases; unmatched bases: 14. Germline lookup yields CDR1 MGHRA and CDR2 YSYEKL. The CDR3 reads CASRRRTSTSGDTDTQYF. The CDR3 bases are TGCGCCAGCAGAAGAAGAACTAGTACTAGCGGGGACACAGATACGCAGTATTTT.

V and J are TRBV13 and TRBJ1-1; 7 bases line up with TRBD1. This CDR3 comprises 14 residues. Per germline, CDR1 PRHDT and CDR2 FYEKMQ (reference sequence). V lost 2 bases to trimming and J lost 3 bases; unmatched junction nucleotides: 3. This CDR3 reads CASSLYGTDTEAFF. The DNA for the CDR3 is TGTGCCAGCAGCTTATATGGGACAGACACTGAAGCTTTCTTT. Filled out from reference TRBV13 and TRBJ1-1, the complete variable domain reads AAGVIQSPRHLIKEKRETATLKCYPIPRHDTVYWYQQGPGQDPQFLISFYEKMQSDKGSIPDRFSAQQFSDYHSELNMSSLELGDSALYFCASSLYGTDTEAFFGQGTRLTVV.

The CDR3 nucleotides read TGTGCCAGCAGCGGCACCGACAGGCCGAACACTGAAGCTTTCTTT. Translated: CASSGTDRPNTEAFF. The chain joins TRBV5-6 to TRBJ1-1; weak D call: TRBD1 (6 bases). The CDR3 is made up of 15 amino acids. The germline V gene encodes CDR1 SGHDT and CDR2 YYEEEE. V was shortened by 4 bases and J by 1 base, with 14 bases between the two germline ends.

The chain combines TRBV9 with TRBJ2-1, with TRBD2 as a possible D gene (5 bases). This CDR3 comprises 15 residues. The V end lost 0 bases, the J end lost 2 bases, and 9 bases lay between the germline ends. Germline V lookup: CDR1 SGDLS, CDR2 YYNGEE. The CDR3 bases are TGTGCCAGCAGCGTAGCTTGGGAGACCTACAATGAGCAGTTCTTC. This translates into CASSVAWETYNEQFF.

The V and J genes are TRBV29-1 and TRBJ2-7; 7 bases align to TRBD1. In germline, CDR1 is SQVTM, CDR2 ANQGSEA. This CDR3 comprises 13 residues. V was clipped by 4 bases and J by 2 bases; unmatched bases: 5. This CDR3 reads CSVVLTGTYEQYF. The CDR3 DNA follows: TGCAGCGTTGTCTTGACAGGGACCTACGAGCAGTACTTC.

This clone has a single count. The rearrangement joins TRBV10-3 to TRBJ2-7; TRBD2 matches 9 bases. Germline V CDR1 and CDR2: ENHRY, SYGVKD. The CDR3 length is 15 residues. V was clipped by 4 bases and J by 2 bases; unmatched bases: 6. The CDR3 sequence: CAISVGTSTTYEQYF. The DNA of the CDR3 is TGTGCCATCAGTGTAGGGACTAGCACCACCTACGAGCAGTACTTC.

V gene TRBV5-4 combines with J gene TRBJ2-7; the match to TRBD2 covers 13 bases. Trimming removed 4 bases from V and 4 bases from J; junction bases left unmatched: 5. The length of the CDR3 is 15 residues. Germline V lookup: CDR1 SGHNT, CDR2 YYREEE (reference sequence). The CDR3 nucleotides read TGTGCCAGCAGCCAGGGACTAGCGGGATCTTACGAGCAGTACGTC. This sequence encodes CASSQGLAGSYEQYV.

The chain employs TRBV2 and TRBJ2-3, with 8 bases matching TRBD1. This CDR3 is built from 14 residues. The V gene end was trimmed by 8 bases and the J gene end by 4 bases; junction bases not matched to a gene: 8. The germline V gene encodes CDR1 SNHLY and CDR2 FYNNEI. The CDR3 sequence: CASAPTGAADTQYF. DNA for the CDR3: TGTGCCAGCGCCCCGACAGGGGCTGCAGATACGCAGTATTTT.

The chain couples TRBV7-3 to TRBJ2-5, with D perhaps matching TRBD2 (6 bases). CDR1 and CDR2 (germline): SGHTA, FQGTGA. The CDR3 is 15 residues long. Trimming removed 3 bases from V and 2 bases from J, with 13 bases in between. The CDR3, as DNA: TGTGCCAGCAGCTTCGGGGGAGCGGCTCAAGAGACCCAGTACTTC. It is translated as CASSFGGAAQETQYF.

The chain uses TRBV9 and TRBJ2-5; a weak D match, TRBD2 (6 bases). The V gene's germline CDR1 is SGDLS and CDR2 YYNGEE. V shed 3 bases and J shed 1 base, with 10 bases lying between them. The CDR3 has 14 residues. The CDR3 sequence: CASSAPGGQETQYF. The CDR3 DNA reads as TGTGCCAGCAGCGCCCCCGGGGGCCAAGAGACCCAGTACTTC.

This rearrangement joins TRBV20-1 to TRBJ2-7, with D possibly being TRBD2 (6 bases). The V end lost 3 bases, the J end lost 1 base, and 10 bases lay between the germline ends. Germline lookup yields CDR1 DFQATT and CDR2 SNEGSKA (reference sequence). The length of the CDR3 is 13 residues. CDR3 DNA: TGCAGTGCTAGTAGCGGCGTTTCCTACGAGCAGTACTTC. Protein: CSASSGVSYEQYF.

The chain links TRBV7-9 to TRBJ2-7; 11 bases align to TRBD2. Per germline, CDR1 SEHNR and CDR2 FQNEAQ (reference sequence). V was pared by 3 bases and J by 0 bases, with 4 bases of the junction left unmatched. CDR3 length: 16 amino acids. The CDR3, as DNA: TGTGCCAGCAGCTTGACCGGGACTAGCGGCTCCTACGAGCAGTACGTC. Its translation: CASSLTGTSGSYEQYV.

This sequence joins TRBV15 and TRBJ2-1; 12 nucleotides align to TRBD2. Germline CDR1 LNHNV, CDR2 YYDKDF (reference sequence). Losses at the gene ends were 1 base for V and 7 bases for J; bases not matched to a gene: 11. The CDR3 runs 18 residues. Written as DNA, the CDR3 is TGTGCCACCAGCAGAGGACTAGCGGGAGCATCTAGATCGAATGAGCAGTTCTTC. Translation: CATSRGLAGASRSNEQFF.

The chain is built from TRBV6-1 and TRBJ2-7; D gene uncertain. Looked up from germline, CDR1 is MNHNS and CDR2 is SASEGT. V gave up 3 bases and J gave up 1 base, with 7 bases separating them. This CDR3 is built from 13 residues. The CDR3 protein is CASSEAGSYEQYV. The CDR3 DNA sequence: TGTGCCAGCAGTGAGGCAGGTTCCTACGAGCAGTACGTC.

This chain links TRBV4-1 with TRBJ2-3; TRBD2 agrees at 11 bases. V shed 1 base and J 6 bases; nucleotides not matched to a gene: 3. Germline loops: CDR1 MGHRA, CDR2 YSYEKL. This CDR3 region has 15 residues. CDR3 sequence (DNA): TGCGCCAGCAGCCAAGCTAGCGGGAGGTCGGATACGCAGTATTTT. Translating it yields CASSQASGRSDTQYF.

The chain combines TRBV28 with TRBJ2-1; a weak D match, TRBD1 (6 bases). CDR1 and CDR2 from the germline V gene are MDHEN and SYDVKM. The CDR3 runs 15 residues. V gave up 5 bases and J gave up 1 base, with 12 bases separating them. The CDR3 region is CASSETGFSYNEQFF. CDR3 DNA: TGTGCCAGCAGTGAAACAGGGTTTTCCTACAATGAGCAGTTCTTC.

CDR3 sequence reads: CASSLAGGGKLFF. In nucleotides, the CDR3 is TGTGCCAGCAGCTTAGCAGGGGGGGGAAAACTGTTTTTT. V usage is TRBV7-8 and J usage is TRBJ1-4; tentative D call: TRBD1 (6 bases). The CDR3 extends over 13 amino acids. The germline V gene has CDR1 SGHVS and CDR2 FQNEAQ. Trimming pared 0 bases from V and 10 bases from J, leaving 9 bases between.

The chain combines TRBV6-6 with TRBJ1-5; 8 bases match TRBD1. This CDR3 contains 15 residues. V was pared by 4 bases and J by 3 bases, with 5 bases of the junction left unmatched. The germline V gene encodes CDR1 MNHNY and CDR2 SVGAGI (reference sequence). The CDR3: CASSSAGGANQPQHF. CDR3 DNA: TGTGCCAGCAGTTCCGCAGGGGGCGCCAATCAGCCCCAGCATTTT.

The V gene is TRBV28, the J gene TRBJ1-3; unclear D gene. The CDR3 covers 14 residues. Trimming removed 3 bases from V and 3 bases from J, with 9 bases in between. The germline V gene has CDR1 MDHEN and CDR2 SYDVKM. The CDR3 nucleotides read TGTGCCAGCAGTTTGTCACAGTATGGAAACACCATATATTTT. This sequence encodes CASSLSQYGNTIYF.

The chain's CDR3 is CASSLAQWHNNEQFF. The CDR3 nucleotides read TGTGCCAGCAGCTTAGCGCAATGGCATAACAATGAGCAGTTCTTC. This chain connects TRBV7-8 to TRBJ2-1; D gene unclear. This CDR3 contains 15 residues. Germline lookup yields CDR1 SGHVS and CDR2 FQNEAQ. The V and J ends lost 0 bases and 5 bases respectively, with 11 bases between them.

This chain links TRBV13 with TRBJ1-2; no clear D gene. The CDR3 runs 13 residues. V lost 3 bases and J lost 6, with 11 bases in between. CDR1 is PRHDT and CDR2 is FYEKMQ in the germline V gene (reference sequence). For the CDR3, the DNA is TGTGCCAGCAGCTTTAATACAGCTAATGGCTACACCTTC. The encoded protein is CASSFNTANGYTF.

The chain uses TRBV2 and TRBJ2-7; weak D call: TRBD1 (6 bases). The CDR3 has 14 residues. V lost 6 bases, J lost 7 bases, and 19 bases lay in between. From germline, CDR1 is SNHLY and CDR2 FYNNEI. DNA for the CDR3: TGTGCCAGCAGGAGGGATTCCAGGGGCGGAGAGCAGTACGTC. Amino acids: CASRRDSRGGEQYV.

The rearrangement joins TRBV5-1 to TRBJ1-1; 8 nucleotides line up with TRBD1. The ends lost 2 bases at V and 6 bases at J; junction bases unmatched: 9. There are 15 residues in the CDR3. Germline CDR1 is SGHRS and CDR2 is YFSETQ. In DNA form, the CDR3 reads TGCGCCAGCAGCTTAGGACAGGGAAGATTCGCTGAAGCTTTCTTT. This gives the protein CASSLGQGRFAEAFF.

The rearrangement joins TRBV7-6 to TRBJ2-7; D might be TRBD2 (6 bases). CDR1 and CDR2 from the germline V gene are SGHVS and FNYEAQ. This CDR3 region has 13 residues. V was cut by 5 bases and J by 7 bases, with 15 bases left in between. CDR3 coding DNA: TGTGCCAGCAGCCCCGGACCTGCGGGGGAGCAGTACGTC. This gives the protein CASSPGPAGEQYV.

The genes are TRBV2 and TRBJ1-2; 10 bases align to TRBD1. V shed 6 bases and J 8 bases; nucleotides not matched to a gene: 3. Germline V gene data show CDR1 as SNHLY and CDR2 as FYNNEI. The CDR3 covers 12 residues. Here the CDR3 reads CASSGQGGGYTF. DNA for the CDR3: TGTGCCAGCAGCGGACAGGGGGGCGGCTACACCTTC.

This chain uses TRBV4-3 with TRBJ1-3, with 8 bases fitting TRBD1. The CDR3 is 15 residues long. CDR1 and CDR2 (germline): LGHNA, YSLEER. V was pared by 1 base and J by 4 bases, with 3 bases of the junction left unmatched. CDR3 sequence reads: CASSQGTGQGNTIYF. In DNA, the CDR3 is TGCGCCAGCAGCCAAGGGACAGGGCAGGGAAACACCATATATTTT.